This T cell receptor beta chain was found in a study of blood T cell repertoires in COVID-19. The wider study: Sources were T cells, B-cell-depleted T cells, or PBMCs; the material itself was cDNA or gDNA.

The age range of participants was about 18 to 95 years, with residence in 20 to 25 US areas. The CDR3 is 16 amino acids. CDR1 and CDR2 (germline): MNHEY, SVGEGT. V gave up 5 bases and J gave up 8 bases; unmatched junction bases: 12. In the study's own analysis: Counts of nucleated cells, estimated from reference gene primer amplification, were obtained. Some clones are missing from TCRdb's copy, which holds only in-frame ones; the method was immunoSEQ multiplex PCR. V and J calls and clone size are copied from that table; D and trimming were computed from the DNA. The sample includes approximately 220,000 clones, roughly four fifths of them seen just once.

Source material: PBMCs or T cells enriched from blood (not recorded which). The clonotype originates from a woman between 35 and 50 years old with acute COVID-19. The gene calls are TRBV6-2 or TRBV6-3 and TRBJ1-3, with 10 positions matching TRBD1. CDR3 loop: CASSHPRDRGTDTIYF. The CDR3 nucleotides are TGTGCCAGCAGTCATCCCCGGGACAGGGGTACAGACACCATATATTTT.